This TCR beta chain was recovered during a study of blood T cell repertoires in COVID-19. Background on the study: The United States, Italy and Spain were the sources of the acute and convalescent COVID-19 samples. In each case, the material was cDNA or gDNA derived from T cells, B-cell-depleted T cells, or PBMCs.

Germline CDR1 SGHDN, CDR2 FVKESK. This CDR3 is built from 15 residues. With 1 base clipped from V and 4 bases from J, the junction kept 2 bases outside the gene matches. Only in-frame clones appear in the TCRdb table, and some are missing; sequencing was by immunoSEQ multiplex PCR. Of more than 200,000 clones in the sample, approximately 91% are singletons; the top ten hold 0.55% to 0.75%. The chain couples TRBV14 to TRBJ2-4; 9 nucleotides line up with TRBD2. The origin of this receptor is a man aged 40-55 years with acute or convalescent COVID-19. The specimen was peripheral blood. CDR3 in amino acids: CASSQALAGKNIQYF. For the CDR3, the DNA is TGTGCCAGCAGCCAAGCCCTAGCGGGGAAAAACATTCAGTACTTC.